A single sample is the source of the 14 T cell receptor beta chains below, sequenced in a study of PD-1 blockade in classical Hodgkin lymphoma (dated by TCRdb to between 2020 and 2021). Library prep was done by the immunoSEQ multiplex PCR assay. TCRdb obtained this table from immuneACCESS and retained in-frame rearrangements with V and J assigned. These tables miss some clones; where compared with another copy, unresolved V genes account for less than half of the shortfall, and the remainder is unexplained. In this sample the table shows tens of thousands of clones, around 80% of which occur a single time. Together, the top ten hold roughly 9.4% of the sample. The label giving this sample's time point can be read as: cycle 4 day 1 (C4D1), after more than five weeks of nivolumab. All trial patients had relapsed after autologous stem cell transplantation, with cohorts A, B and C differing in prior brentuximab vedotin exposure.

The source was peripheral blood mononuclear cells (PBMCs), collected before the fourth cycle of nivolumab. These receptors were obtained from a human donor with classical Hodgkin lymphoma.

This chain connects TRBV19 to TRBJ1-5; 8 bases align to TRBD1. The CDR3 consists of 16 residues. V was clipped by 3 bases and J by 6 bases; unmatched bases: 10. Germline loops: CDR1 LNHDA, CDR2 SQIVND (reference sequence). The CDR3, as DNA: TGTGCCAGTAGTATCCGCGGACAGGGAGGAATTCAGCCCCAGCATTTT. Encoded protein: CASSIRGQGGIQPQHF.

The chain carries TRBV5-1 and TRBJ1-2; 9 nucleotides match TRBD1. This CDR3 region has 14 residues. V trimming: 4 bases; J trimming: 3 bases; junction bases outside the gene matches: 4. CDR1 and CDR2 (germline): SGHRS, YFSETQ. CDR3 nucleotide sequence: TGCGCCAGCAGCCCCGGACAGGGGCACTATGGCTACACCTTC. Translation: CASSPGQGHYGYTF.

This chain links TRBV5-1 with TRBJ1-5, with 7 bases that match TRBD1. V shed 0 bases and J 1 base; nucleotides not matched to a gene: 10. The CDR3 is 18 residues long. Germline V CDR1 and CDR2: SGHRS, YFSETQ. In nucleotides, the CDR3 is TGCGCCAGCAGCTTGGGGGACAGTCTACCTGGGAGCAATCAGCCCCAGCATTTT. It translates to CASSLGDSLPGSNQPQHF.

The chain employs TRBV6-5 and TRBJ1-5; 7 bases map to TRBD1. J gave up 2 bases and V 6 bases, and 7 bases lay outside the gene matches. CDR3 length: 15 residues. Germline V gene data show CDR1 as MNHEY and CDR2 as SVGAGI. CDR3 amino acids: CASRLQGSGNQPQHF. The CDR3 region has the DNA TGTGCCAGCAGGTTACAGGGGTCAGGCAATCAGCCCCAGCATTTT.

J is TRBJ1-3 and V is TRBV7-2; perhaps TRBD1 as D (6 bases). The CDR3 totals 16 residues. V was trimmed by 3 bases and J by 0 bases, leaving 12 bases between them. Germline CDR1 SGHTA, CDR2 FQGNSA. The CDR3 reads CASSLQGPGSGNTIYF. In DNA form, the CDR3 reads TGTGCCAGCAGCTTGCAGGGGCCCGGCTCTGGAAACACCATATATTTT.

The chain carries TRBV2 and TRBJ2-1; 7 bases agree with TRBD2. With V trimmed by 7 bases and J by 2 bases, 8 bases remained unmatched. The CDR3 is made up of 15 amino acids. Germline V gene sequence: CDR1 SNHLY, CDR2 FYNNEI. The chain's CDR3 is CASTIAGNPYNEQFF. The DNA for the CDR3 is TGTGCCAGCACGATAGCGGGCAATCCCTACAATGAGCAGTTCTTC.

Note on this clone: Other DNA sequences of this sample code for an identical CDR3. The chain carries TRBV5-6 and TRBJ1-1; D remains ambiguous. Germline V CDR1 and CDR2: SGHDT, YYEEEE. The CDR3 spans 13 residues. V lost 2 bases and J lost 0, with 5 bases in between. The CDR3 loop is CASSLTMNTEAFF. The CDR3 DNA sequence: TGTGCCAGCAGCTTAACAATGAACACTGAAGCTTTCTTT.

This chain uses TRBV4-1 with TRBJ2-3, with a possible D match to TRBD2 (5 bases). The V and J ends lost 4 bases and 6 bases respectively, with 20 bases between them. Germline loops: CDR1 MGHRA, CDR2 YSYEKL. CDR3 length: 16 residues. CDR3 sequence: CASSPGHGGIRDTQYF. CDR3 DNA sequence: TGCGCCAGCAGCCCAGGCCACGGAGGAATCAGGGATACGCAGTATTTT.

This sequence joins TRBV7-9 and TRBJ2-7; the match to TRBD1 covers 10 bases. Trimming at V came to 5 bases and at J to 5 bases, leaving 9 bases not matched to a gene. The germline V gene has CDR1 SEHNR and CDR2 FQNEAQ (reference sequence). The CDR3 totals 15 residues. Here the CDR3 DNA reads TGTGCCAGCAGCCAATACGACAGGGGGCGTAACGAGCAGTACTTC. Residues: CASSQYDRGRNEQYF.

The V gene is TRBV14, the J gene TRBJ2-7; D is uncertain. Trimming shortened V by 6 bases and J by 2 bases, and 11 bases separated the two germline ends. The CDR3 covers 13 residues. CDR1 is SGHDN, CDR2 FVKESK, per germline. CDR3 in DNA: TGTGCCAGCAGTGAGTCTAGTACCTACGAGCAGTACTTC. Translation: CASSESSTYEQYF. The full variable domain, in which reference TRBV14 and TRBJ2-7 provide the parts outside the CDR3, is EAGVTQFPSHSVIEKGQTVTLRCDPISGHDNLYWYRRVMGKEIKFLLHFVKESKQDESGMPNNRFLAERTGGTYSTLKVQPAELEDSGVYFCASSESSTYEQYFGPGTRLTVT.

The chain has TRBV10-2 and TRBJ2-2; the match to TRBD1 covers 10 bases. The CDR3 loop spans 15 amino acids. After removal of 7 bases from V and 4 bases from J, the junction contained 6 bases not matched to a gene. Germline V gives CDR1 WSHSY, CDR2 SAAADI. As DNA, the CDR3 is TGCGCCAGCAACCCGGGACAGGGGTTCACCGGGGAGCTGTTTTTT. Protein sequence: CASNPGQGFTGELFF.

The chain joins TRBV7-2 to TRBJ1-6; D uncertain. Trimming stripped 5 bases from V and 8 bases from J, with 16 bases between. This CDR3 has 15 residues. Germline V lookup: CDR1 SGHTA, CDR2 FQGNSA. This CDR3 is CASSPRLGSDSPLHF. The CDR3 DNA reads TGTGCCAGCAGCCCTCGCCTAGGGTCGGATTCACCCCTCCACTTT.

The chain uses TRBV27 and TRBJ1-1, with D tentatively TRBD1 (5 bases). The CDR3 contains 12 residues. Trimming cost V 3 bases and J 7 bases, with 9 bases left between them. CDR1 is MNHEY and CDR2 is SMNVEV in the germline V gene (reference sequence). The CDR3 reads CASSFLGVEAFF. In nucleotides, the CDR3 is TGTGCCAGCAGTTTTTTGGGGGTTGAAGCTTTCTTT.

The chain carries TRBV5-1 and TRBJ2-4, with no clear D. The V gene's germline CDR1 is SGHRS and CDR2 YFSETQ. V was pared by 4 bases and J by 13 bases, with 18 bases between. CDR3 size: 13 residues. CDR3 residues: CASSPGRADGQYF. As DNA, the CDR3 is TGCGCCAGCAGCCCTGGCCGGGCAGATGGGCAGTACTTC.